This T cell receptor (beta chain) was identified in a study of OX40 agonist ivuxolimab in advanced cancers. About the study: Cancers in dose escalation were hepatocellular, melanoma, renal cell and head and neck.

Trimming shortened V by 3 bases and J by 6 bases, and 18 bases separated the two germline ends. CDR1 and CDR2 from the germline V gene are SGHVS and FNYEAQ. The CDR3 loop spans 15 amino acids. Assay used: immunoSEQ multiplex PCR; TCRdb lists only in-frame clones, some missing. In the table there are tens of thousands of clones, approximately 80% of which are singletons. Details on this clone: No antigen is known for it.

The study, taken as a whole, reports: The 0.1-3.0 mg/kg partial responders had among the lowest clonal expansion.

Material: CD4+ or CD8+ T cells sorted from blood, obtained in a trial of the OX40 agonist ivuxolimab. This receptor was obtained from an adult with an advanced solid tumor such as melanoma, head and neck, liver or kidney cancer. The chain links TRBV7-6 to TRBJ2-7; D might be TRBD2 (5 bases). In nucleotides, the CDR3 is TGTGCCAGCAGCTTCACGTCGGCAGGAGCGGCCGAGCAGTACTTC. Translated, it gives CASSFTSAGAAEQYF.